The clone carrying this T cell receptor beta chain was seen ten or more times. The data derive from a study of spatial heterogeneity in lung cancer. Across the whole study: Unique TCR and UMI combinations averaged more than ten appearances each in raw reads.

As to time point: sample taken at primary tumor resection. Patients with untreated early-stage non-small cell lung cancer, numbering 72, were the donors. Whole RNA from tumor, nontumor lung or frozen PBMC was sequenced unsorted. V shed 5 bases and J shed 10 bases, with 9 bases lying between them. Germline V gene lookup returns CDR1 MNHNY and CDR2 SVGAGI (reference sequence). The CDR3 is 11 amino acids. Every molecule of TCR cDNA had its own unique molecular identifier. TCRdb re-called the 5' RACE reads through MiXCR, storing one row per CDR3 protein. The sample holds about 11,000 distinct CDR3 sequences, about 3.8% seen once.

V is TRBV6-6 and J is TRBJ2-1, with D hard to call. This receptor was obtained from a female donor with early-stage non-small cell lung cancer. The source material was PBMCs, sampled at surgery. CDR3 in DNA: TGTGCCAGCAGTCTTAGGGCGGAGCAGTTCTTC. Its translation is CASSLRAEQFF.